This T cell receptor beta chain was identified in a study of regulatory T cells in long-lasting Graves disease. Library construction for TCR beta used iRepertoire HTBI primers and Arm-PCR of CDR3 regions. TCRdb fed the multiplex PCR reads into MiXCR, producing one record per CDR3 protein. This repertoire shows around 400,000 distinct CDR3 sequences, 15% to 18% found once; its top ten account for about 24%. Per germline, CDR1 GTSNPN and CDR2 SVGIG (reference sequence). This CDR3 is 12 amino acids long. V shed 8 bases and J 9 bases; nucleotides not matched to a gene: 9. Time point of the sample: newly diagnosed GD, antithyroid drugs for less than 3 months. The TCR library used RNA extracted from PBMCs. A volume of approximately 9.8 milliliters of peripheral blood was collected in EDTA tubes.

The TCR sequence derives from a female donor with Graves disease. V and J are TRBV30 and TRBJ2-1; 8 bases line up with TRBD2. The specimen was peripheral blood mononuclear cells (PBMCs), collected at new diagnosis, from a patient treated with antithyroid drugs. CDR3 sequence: CALGGAGGEQFF. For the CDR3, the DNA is TGTGCCCTCGGGGGGGCCGGTGGTGAGCAGTTCTTC.